This record looks at one T cell receptor (beta chain) sequence and its context. The data stem from a study of blood T cell repertoires in COVID-19. Study background: Samples taken during acute and convalescent COVID-19 were collected in the United States, Italy and Spain. PBMCs, B-cell-depleted T cells, or T cells provided the cDNA or gDNA that made up the material.

Per the study methods: Amplification of reference gene primers provided the estimated nucleated cell counts. Measured with immunoSEQ multiplex PCR; TCRdb has only the in-frame clones, and not every one. V and J calls and clone size are copied from that table; D and trimming were computed from the DNA. The sample consists of about 170,000 clones, around 77% of them appearing once. This CDR3 has 14 amino acids. Germline V lookup: CDR1 SGHDN, CDR2 FVKESK. J lost 4 bases, V lost 3 bases, and 5 bases had no gene match. The chain is built from TRBV14 and TRBJ1-1; 7 bases line up with TRBD1. The sequence was collected from a man in his 70s with acute or convalescent COVID-19. The sample was peripheral blood. The CDR3 is CASSQIQGSTEAFF. CDR3 nucleotides: TGTGCCAGCAGCCAGATACAGGGGAGCACTGAAGCTTTCTTT. The whole variable domain, filled in from reference TRBV14 and TRBJ1-1, reads EAGVTQFPSHSVIEKGQTVTLRCDPISGHDNLYWYRRVMGKEIKFLLHFVKESKQDESGMPNNRFLAERTGGTYSTLKVQPAELEDSGVYFCASSQIQGSTEAFFGQGTRLTVV.